Listed below are T cell receptor beta chains from one sample, sequenced in a study of T cells in Graves' hyperthyroidism and ophthalmopathy. One entry per CDR3 protein, called by TCRdb with MiXCR from the multiplex PCR reads. This sample has 250,000 or so distinct CDR3 sequences; about 15% occur once, and the top ten carry about an eighth. Source material: blood. The receptors stem from a woman aged 35 to 49 with Graves' hyperthyroidism that later progressed to Graves' ophthalmopathy. Both conserved end residues are part of each CDR3. D genes are given only for firm matches. Some rows mark clone size as missing; the rest say once, few, many or name a class of expanded clone.

DNA | CDR3 | D | size | J | V
TGTGCCAGCAGTGCGCCCGGGACTAGCGGGAGAGGCGGGGAGCTGTTTTTT | CASSAPGTSGRGGELFF | TRBD2 | . | TRBJ2-2 | TRBV28
TGTGCCTGGAGTGTAGCCGGGAGCTATGGCTACACCTTC | CAWSVAGSYGYTF | . | many | TRBJ1-2 | TRBV30
TGTGCCAGTTCGGGAGAGGGGGCGAACACTGAAGCTTTCTTT | CASSGEGANTEAFF | TRBD1 | . | TRBJ1-1 | TRBV19
TGCGCCAGCAGCTTGACTAGCGGGAGGATCAACACCGGGGAGCTGTTTTTT | CASSLTSGRINTGELFF | TRBD2 | . | TRBJ2-2 | TRBV5-1
TGTGCCACCAGTGAGGGCAGGGTCACCCCCACAGATACGCAGTATTTT | CATSEGRVTPTDTQYF | . | few | TRBJ2-3 | TRBV24-1
TGTGCCAGCGGATTGGACAGGGAAGCTTTCTTT | CASGLDREAFF | TRBD1 | once | TRBJ1-1 | TRBV28
TGTGCCATCAGCGCCATGACGGGCCCCCAGACTCAAGAGACCCAGTACTTC | CAISAMTGPQTQETQYF | . | . | TRBJ2-5 | TRBV10-3
TGCGCCAGCAGTAGCACTAGCGGGAGCAATGAGCAGTTCTTC | CASSSTSGSNEQFF | TRBD2 | many | TRBJ2-1 | TRBV5-1
TGTGCCAGCAGACAGAAACGGACCACTGAAGCTTTCTTT | CASRQKRTTEAFF | . | many | TRBJ1-1 | TRBV6-1
TGCAGTGCTAGAGTAGCGGGATCGGCCTACAATGAGCAGTTCTTC | CSARVAGSAYNEQFF | TRBD2 | many | TRBJ2-1 | TRBV20-1
TGTGCTTCGAAGCGGGAGGTATGGGATGAGCAGTTCTTC | CASKREVWDEQFF | TRBD2 | many | TRBJ2-1 | TRBV2
TGTGCCAGCAGTTTGGGACTAGCGGGAGGCCTAGGGGACACAGATACGCAGTATTTT | CASSLGLAGGLGDTDTQYF | TRBD2 | many | TRBJ2-3 | TRBV12-3/TRBV12-4
TGTGCCAGTAGTCCCGGGTGGGGCACTGAAGCTTTCTTT | CASSPGWGTEAFF | . | many | TRBJ1-1 | TRBV19
TGCAGTGCTAGAGAGGGGACTAGCGTCTACAATGAGCAGTTCTTC | CSAREGTSVYNEQFF | TRBD2 | many | TRBJ2-1 | TRBV20-1
TGTGCCAGTAGTCCGTGGACAGGGGGCACGCCTGGGGCCAACGTCCTGACTTTC | CASSPWTGGTPGANVLTF | TRBD1 | . | TRBJ2-6 | TRBV19
TGCGCCAGCAGCCCATCCGGCTACCATGGCTACACCTTC | CASSPSGYHGYTF | . | many | TRBJ1-2 | TRBV5-1
TGTGCCAGTAGTATAGCAACAGACCCTAGAGAAGCTTTCTTT | CASSIATDPREAFF | . | . | TRBJ1-1 | TRBV19
TGTGCCAGCAGCTTGAGATCAGATACGCAGTATTTT | CASSLRSDTQYF | . | few | TRBJ2-3 | TRBV7-6